The source of this TCR beta chain is a study of cytomegalovirus exposure and HLA in healthy donors. General observations from the study: Earlier analysis looked at TCR beta V segments, and most were productive about 87% or about 30% of the time.

PCR involved 60 Vbeta and 13 Jbeta primers. Sequencing was performed with immunoSEQ multiplex PCR; in TCRdb, only in-frame clones are kept and a portion is missing. Among under 200,000 clones listed, 75% to 90% were seen once. Trimming cost V 2 bases and J 2 bases, with 3 bases left between them. Germline CDR1 is SEHNR and CDR2 is FQNEAQ (reference sequence). The CDR3 contains 13 residues. As concerns this clone: Its antigen is not identified.

This chain connects TRBV7-9 to TRBJ2-2; D not resolved. This receptor was obtained from a woman under 30 in good health and CMV-seronegative. The sample taken for sequencing was PBMCs. This CDR3 is CASSLLNTGELFF. The CDR3 bases are TGTGCCAGCAGCTTATTAAACACCGGGGAGCTGTTTTTT.